The rows below give T cell receptor beta chains drawn from one sample of a study of cytomegalovirus exposure and HLA in healthy donors. Assay: immunoSEQ multiplex PCR; the TCRdb copy retains only in-frame clones and omits some. This table has about 130,000 clones, approximately 75% appearing once. Sequencing was done on a sample of PBMCs. The receptor set was obtained from a woman in her fifties or sixties in good health and CMV-seronegative. Each CDR3 is given with its conserved first and last residue. D genes are given only for firm matches. Size values are once, few and many counts, or a class for expanded clones, and some rows have none.

CDR3nt: TGTGCCATCAGTGACGGGGGGACTAATGAAAAACTGTTTTTT
CDR3aa: CAISDGGTNEKLFF
v_gene: TRBV10-3
abundance: -
d_gene: -
j_gene: TRBJ1-4

CDR3nt: TGCGCCAGCAGACCGGGACTAGCCGCGGATACGCAGTATTTT
CDR3aa: CASRPGLAADTQYF
v_gene: TRBV5-1
abundance: -
d_gene: TRBD2
j_gene: TRBJ2-3

CDR3nt: TGTGCCAGCAGTTCTACAGGGCTTAATTCACCCCTCCACTTT
CDR3aa: CASSSTGLNSPLHF
v_gene: TRBV27
abundance: few
d_gene: -
j_gene: TRBJ1-6

CDR3nt: TGTGCCAGCAGTTCGACAGCGTATGGAAACACCATATATTTT
CDR3aa: CASSSTAYGNTIYF
v_gene: TRBV28
abundance: -
d_gene: -
j_gene: TRBJ1-3

CDR3nt: TGTGCCAGCAGTTTTCGCGGACTAGCGGGAGGATACAATGAGCAGTTCTTC
CDR3aa: CASSFRGLAGGYNEQFF
v_gene: TRBV28
abundance: -
d_gene: TRBD2
j_gene: TRBJ2-1

CDR3nt: TGTGCCAGCACCCCAAGCCCACAGGTTAACGAGCAGTACTTC
CDR3aa: CASTPSPQVNEQYF
v_gene: TRBV5-6
abundance: -
d_gene: -
j_gene: TRBJ2-7

CDR3nt: TGTGCCAGCTCACCGTCCGGGAGCACCGGGGAGCTGTTTTTT
CDR3aa: CASSPSGSTGELFF
v_gene: TRBV18
abundance: -
d_gene: -
j_gene: TRBJ2-2

CDR3nt: TGTGCCAGCAGCATCGAAGACAGGGTCTCCTATGGCTACACCTTC
CDR3aa: CASSIEDRVSYGYTF
v_gene: TRBV5-8
abundance: -
d_gene: TRBD1
j_gene: TRBJ1-2

CDR3nt: TGTGCCAGCAGCTTGGACAGAACGAACACTGAAGCTTTCTTT
CDR3aa: CASSLDRTNTEAFF
v_gene: TRBV5-6
abundance: few
d_gene: -
j_gene: TRBJ1-1

CDR3nt: TGTGCCAGCAGCACGAGGGTGGCCACTGAAGCTTTCTTT
CDR3aa: CASSTRVATEAFF
v_gene: TRBV7-2
abundance: -
d_gene: -
j_gene: TRBJ1-1

CDR3nt: TGTGCCAGCAGTTTGCGCCAGGGATTTGATCAGCCCCAGCATTTT
CDR3aa: CASSLRQGFDQPQHF
v_gene: TRBV28
abundance: -
d_gene: -
j_gene: TRBJ1-5

CDR3nt: TGCGCCAGCAGCCAAGGGCCGGGGAGGGCTGAAGCTTTCTTT
CDR3aa: CASSQGPGRAEAFF
v_gene: TRBV4-3
abundance: -
d_gene: -
j_gene: TRBJ1-1

CDR3nt: TGTGCCAGCAGTTTGGGTAGCGGGAGGGAGGGAGATACGCAGTATTTT
CDR3aa: CASSLGSGREGDTQYF
v_gene: TRBV28
abundance: -
d_gene: TRBD2
j_gene: TRBJ2-3

CDR3nt: TGTGCCAGCAGCCCTTCGGGACAGGGGGCTTCCTACGAGCAGTACTTC
CDR3aa: CASSPSGQGASYEQYF
v_gene: TRBV7-7
abundance: -
d_gene: TRBD1
j_gene: TRBJ2-7

CDR3nt: TGTGCCAGTACCAGCAGGGACAGGCCCTACGAGCAGTACTTC
CDR3aa: CASTSRDRPYEQYF
v_gene: TRBV19
abundance: few
d_gene: TRBD1
j_gene: TRBJ2-7

CDR3nt: TGTGCCAGCACAGGGGGCACTGAAGCTTTCTTT
CDR3aa: CASTGGTEAFF
v_gene: TRBV2
abundance: -
d_gene: TRBD1
j_gene: TRBJ1-1

CDR3nt: TGTGCCAGCAGCTTGCCGACAGGTGCCAACTATGGCTACACCTTC
CDR3aa: CASSLPTGANYGYTF
v_gene: TRBV5-6
abundance: -
d_gene: -
j_gene: TRBJ1-2

CDR3nt: TGTGCCAGCAGTTTCCCCCTAGCCAAAAACATTCAGTACTTC
CDR3aa: CASSFPLAKNIQYF
v_gene: TRBV28
abundance: few
d_gene: -
j_gene: TRBJ2-4

CDR3nt: TGTGCCAGCCACCAGACTAGCGGGAGAAGGACAGATACGCAGTATTTT
CDR3aa: CASHQTSGRRTDTQYF
v_gene: TRBV7-2
abundance: -
d_gene: TRBD2
j_gene: TRBJ2-3

CDR3nt: TGTGCCAGCAGTGAAGCGGTAGCTAGCGGGAGAGTGCAGTACTTC
CDR3aa: CASSEAVASGRVQYF
v_gene: TRBV2
abundance: -
d_gene: TRBD2
j_gene: TRBJ2-7

CDR3nt: TGTGCCAGCAGCTTAAGACTAGCGCTAAACAATGAGCAGTTCTTC
CDR3aa: CASSLRLALNNEQFF
v_gene: TRBV5-4
abundance: -
d_gene: TRBD2
j_gene: TRBJ2-1

CDR3nt: TGTGCCAGCAGCCCCGATTTCGGGGACACCAATGAGCAGTTCTTC
CDR3aa: CASSPDFGDTNEQFF
v_gene: TRBV7-9
abundance: -
d_gene: -
j_gene: TRBJ2-1

CDR3nt: TGTGCCACCAGCAGCTGGACAGAAACTAATGAAAAACTGTTTTTT
CDR3aa: CATSSWTETNEKLFF
v_gene: TRBV15
abundance: -
d_gene: -
j_gene: TRBJ1-4

CDR3nt: TGTGCCAGCAGTTACTCGCAGGGGAATAATTCACCCCTCCACTTT
CDR3aa: CASSYSQGNNSPLHF
v_gene: TRBV6-5
abundance: -
d_gene: -
j_gene: TRBJ1-6